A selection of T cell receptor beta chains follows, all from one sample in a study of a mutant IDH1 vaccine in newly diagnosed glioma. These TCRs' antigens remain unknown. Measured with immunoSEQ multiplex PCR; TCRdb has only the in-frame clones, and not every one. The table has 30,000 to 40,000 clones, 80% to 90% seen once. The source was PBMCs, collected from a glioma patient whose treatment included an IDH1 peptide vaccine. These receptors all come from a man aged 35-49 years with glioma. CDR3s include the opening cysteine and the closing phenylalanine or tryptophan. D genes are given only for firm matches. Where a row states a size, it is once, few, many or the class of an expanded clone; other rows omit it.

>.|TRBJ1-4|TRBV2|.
CASRNYGEKLFF
TGTGCCAGCAGGAATTACGGTGAAAAACTGTTTTTT
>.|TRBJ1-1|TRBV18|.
CASSPQGAGNMNTEAFF
TGTGCCAGCTCACCACAAGGGGCCGGGAATATGAACACTGAAGCTTTCTTT
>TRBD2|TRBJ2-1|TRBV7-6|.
CASSLGGGRALDEQFF
TGTGCCAGCAGCTTAGGGGGCGGGAGGGCCCTCGATGAGCAGTTCTTC
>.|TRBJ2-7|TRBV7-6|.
CASSLTGTSYEQYF
TGTGCCAGCAGCTTGACAGGTACCTCCTACGAGCAGTACTTC
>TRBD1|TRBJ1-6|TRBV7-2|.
CASGVSGQGNSPLHF
TGTGCCAGCGGGGTGAGCGGACAGGGGAACTCACCCCTCCACTTT
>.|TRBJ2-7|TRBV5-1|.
CASSLAQTPPEQYF
TGCGCCAGCAGCTTGGCTCAGACCCCCCCAGAGCAGTACTTC
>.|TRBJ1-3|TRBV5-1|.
CASSLARLGTRGNTIYF
TGCGCCAGCAGCTTGGCCCGCCTGGGGACACGTGGAAACACCATATATTTT
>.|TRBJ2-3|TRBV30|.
CAWSVGLADTQYF
TGTGCCTGGAGTGTAGGACTCGCAGATACGCAGTATTTT
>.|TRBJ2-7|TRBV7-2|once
CASSSRTGTYEQYF
TGTGCCAGCAGCTCAAGGACGGGTACCTACGAGCAGTACTTC
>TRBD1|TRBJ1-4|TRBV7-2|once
CASSSKTPGQGEKLFF
TGTGCCAGCAGCTCGAAAACACCGGGACAGGGGGAAAAACTGTTTTTT
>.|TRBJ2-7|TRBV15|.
CATSREARAGEQYF
TGTGCCACCAGCAGAGAAGCTCGGGCGGGCGAGCAGTACTTC
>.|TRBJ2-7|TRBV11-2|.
CASSPLFYSSYEQYF
TGTGCCAGCAGCCCCCTTTTTTACAGCTCCTACGAGCAGTACTTC
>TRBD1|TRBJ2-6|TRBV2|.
CASSELGQGIAGANVLTF
TGTGCCAGCAGTGAATTGGGACAGGGAATTGCTGGGGCCAACGTCCTGACTTTC
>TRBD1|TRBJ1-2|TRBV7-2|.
CASSAGTVRGYTF
TGTGCCAGCAGCGCCGGGACAGTGAGGGGCTACACCTTC
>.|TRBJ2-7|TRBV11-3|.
CASSFRAGSTYEQYF
TGTGCCAGCAGCTTCAGGGCAGGGTCAACCTACGAGCAGTACTTC
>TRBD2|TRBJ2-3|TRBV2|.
CASSEFPLAVSTDTQYF
TGTGCCAGCAGTGAATTCCCCCTAGCGGTTAGCACAGATACGCAGTATTTT
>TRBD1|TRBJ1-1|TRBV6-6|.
CASSLGQLNTEAFF
TGTGCCAGCAGTTTGGGACAGCTGAACACTGAAGCTTTCTTT
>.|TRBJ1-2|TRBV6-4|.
CASSDSFTGAPQGYTF
TGTGCCAGCAGTGATTCGTTTACCGGGGCACCTCAGGGCTACACCTTC